This T cell receptor (beta chain) is drawn from a study of T cells in Graves' hyperthyroidism and ophthalmopathy. Study conclusions and caveats: Blood also carried most thyroid clonotypes expanded above 0.001. Ophthalmopathy and stable hyperthyroidism were told apart by a 13 V-J model.

V was shortened by 5 bases and J by 1 base, with 17 bases between the two germline ends. Looked up from germline, CDR1 is MDHEN and CDR2 is SYDVKM. The CDR3 sequence is 16 residues long. Remarks on this clonotype: What it binds is unknown.

The source material, RNA transcripts, was used to amplify TCR beta CDR3 regions. A set of HTBI primers served as the primers for a first-round RT-PCR of the TCR CDR3. TCRdb reprocessed the multiplex PCR reads via MiXCR and lists one record per CDR3 protein. This table has fewer than 900,000 distinct CDR3 sequences, around 17% appearing once. The chain uses TRBV28 and TRBJ2-5, with a tentative D call TRBD2 (6 bases). Input material: blood. The TCR originated in a man between 18 and 29 years old with Graves' hyperthyroidism. CDR3 loop: CASSLFRGEVQETQYF. Here the CDR3 DNA reads TGTGCCAGCAGTCTCTTCAGAGGGGAGGTCCAAGAGACCCAGTACTTC. Combining the CDR3 with reference TRBV28 and TRBJ2-5 gives the whole variable domain DVKVTQSSRYLVKRTGEKVFLECVQDMDHENMFWYRQDPGLGLRLIYFSYDVKMKEKGDIPEGYSVSREKKERFSLILESASTNQTSMYLCASSLFRGEVQETQYFGPGTRLLVL.